The 5 T cell receptor beta chains presented below share a single source sample, sequenced in a study of patients and donors after allogeneic stem cell transplantation (dated by TCRdb to the early 2020s). The protocol used for the library was RT-PCR. Sequencing used a NextSeq 550. TCRdb reran the public reads through fastp at Q25 and MiXCR, keeping productive beta chains. All rows with the same CDR3 protein become a single entry with the most common DNA and genes. For this sample there are around 31,000 distinct CDR3 sequences; over 6.5% appear just once. The ten most abundant clones make up about 35% of the sample. The sample comprised blood, either unsorted or a sorted T cell fraction (not recorded which). These receptors were collected from a human donor who was either an allogeneic HSCT recipient or a stem cell or donor lymphocyte infusion donor (not recorded which). It is not recorded whose cells these are; they may come from a transplant donor.

This clonotype was picked up many times. The chain is built from TRBV3-1 and TRBJ1-2, with a tentative D call TRBD1 (5 bases). CDR1 and CDR2 (germline): LGHDT, YNNKEL (reference sequence). The length of the CDR3 is 14 residues. V was trimmed by 4 bases and J by 4 bases, leaving 13 bases between them. The CDR3 sequence: CASSRTRGVYGYTF. The CDR3 DNA is TGTGCCAGCAGCCGCACGAGGGGCGTCTATGGCTACACCTTC. The full variable domain, with the rest looked up from reference TRBV3-1 and TRBJ1-2, is DTAVSQTPKYLVTQMGNDKSIKCEQNLGHDTMYWYKQDSKKFLKIMFSYNNKELIINETVPNRFSPKSPDKAHLNLHINSLELGDSAVYFCASSRTRGVYGYTFGSGTRLTVV.

The sample holds a few counts of this clonotype. This chain joins TRBV7-3 and TRBJ2-5; TRBD1 is a possible D gene (6 bases). The CDR3 runs to 15 residues. Trimming removed 2 bases from V and 5 bases from J, with 15 bases in between. From germline, CDR1 is SGHTA and CDR2 FQGTGA. The CDR3 DNA reads as TGTGCCAGCAGCTTACGAAAGGGGGTGAGGGAGACCCAGTACTTC. It yields the protein CASSLRKGVRETQYF.

V and J are TRBV3-1 and TRBJ2-1; 13 bases agree with TRBD2. V lost 8 bases to trimming and J lost 9 bases; unmatched junction nucleotides: 4. Germline assignment: CDR1 LGHDT and CDR2 YNNKEL (reference sequence). The CDR3 extends over 13 amino acids. Here the CDR3 DNA reads TGTGCCAGCGGACTAGCGGGGGTAGGTGAGCAGTTCTTC. Translated: CASGLAGVGEQFF.

At least ten counts were recorded for this clonotype. The chain recombines TRBV18 with TRBJ2-2; D not resolved. Germline V gene data show CDR1 as KGHSH and CDR2 as LQKENI. The CDR3 loop spans 14 amino acids. Trimming stripped 0 bases from V and 3 bases from J, with 5 bases between. As DNA, the CDR3 is TGTGCCAGCTCACCACCTCTGGACACCGGGGAGCTGTTTTTT. Translation: CASSPPLDTGELFF.

The J gene is TRBJ2-1, the V gene TRBV7-6, with TRBD2 matching over 12 bases. Germline CDR1 SGHVS, CDR2 FNYEAQ. This CDR3 contains 18 residues. J gave up 8 bases and V 1 base, and 12 bases lay outside the gene matches. The CDR3 DNA follows: TGTGCCAGCAGCTTAGGAGCCCCTACTAGCGGGAGGAGGGATGAGCAGTTCTTC. Protein: CASSLGAPTSGRRDEQFF.